This T cell receptor beta chain is from a study of T-cell reconstitution after alpha-beta-depleted transplantation in children. This sample's TCRbeta library carried unique molecular identifier barcodes. TCRdb fed the PCR reads into MiXCR, producing one record per CDR3 protein. The sample lists approximately 340,000 distinct CDR3 sequences; 9% to 12% were seen once. CDR1 MNHEY and CDR2 SMNVEV come from the germline V gene (reference sequence). The CDR3 extends over 14 amino acids. J gave up 2 bases and V 6 bases, and 6 bases lay outside the gene matches. The chain joins TRBV27 to TRBJ2-7, with TRBD2 matching over 8 bases. The sequence came from a human donor who donated a stem cell graft to a child with acute lymphoblastic leukemia. The specimen was PBMCs from the stem cell graft donor, collected from the stem cell graft. The CDR3 reads CASRQTSGTYEQYF. CDR3 in DNA: TGTGCCAGCAGACAAACTAGCGGAACCTACGAGCAGTACTTC.